The T cell receptor (beta chain) described here comes from a study of T-cell memory formation after mild COVID-19. Study results and limitations: While clones contracting from day 15 to 85 were balanced between CD4 and CD8, later expanders leaned CD4+. SARS-CoV-2 specificity was not confirmed for second-wave clones peaking on day 37.

Researchers used 5'RACE with constant-segment primers to make TCR alpha and TCR beta cDNA libraries that carry sample barcodes and UMIs. From the 5' RACE reads, TCRdb called clonotypes with MiXCR, one entry per CDR3 protein. The sample lists around 300,000 distinct CDR3 sequences; approximately 14% were seen once. The CDR3 sequence is 12 residues long. V was trimmed by 4 bases and J by 6 bases, leaving 10 bases between them. Germline V gives CDR1 SGHKS, CDR2 YYEKEE (reference sequence). In this sample, this clonotype turned up a few times. Antigen: not known. This chain links TRBV5-5 with TRBJ1-1; a weak D match, TRBD1 (6 bases). The source material was PBMCs or a T cell subset sorted from them (not recorded which). The clonotype comes from a man aged 18 to 29 who had mild COVID-19 (a few samples of this study predate the infection). Cell type and time point are not known. CDR3 sequence reads: CASSSNRAEAFF. The CDR3, as DNA: TGTGCCAGCAGCAGTAACAGGGCTGAAGCTTTCTTT.